Below, one T cell receptor (beta chain) is given with its context. Its recognized antigen is unknown. No clone much larger than this one lies a single base away; base qualities are absent. The data stem from a study of shared clonotypes between healthy human individuals (dated by TCRdb to the early 2020s). As for the study more broadly: The cohort comprised two women and three men aged 18 to 49 years. For each donor, three plates each were used for CD4 naive and CD4 memory, two plates were used for CD8 naive, and one plate was used for CD8 memory. The study deeply sequenced blood TCR repertoires of about 5 healthy adults to estimate repertoire size and the extent of clonotype sharing between individuals. Different laboratories and diverse techniques were used to prepare libraries and sequence TCR repertoires, to increase sequencing depth and limit assay-specific biases. Leukapheresis yielded between about 0.94 and 8.9 billion PBMCs per donor. What the work shows at the level of the full study, not this receptor alone: Naive subsets generally had larger estimated clonotype richness than memory subsets. Sharing across four donors was observed for approximately 4.6% of naive CD4, 3% to 4% of naive CD8, 2% to 2.5% of memory CD4, and about 0.38% of memory CD8 clonotypes. Incomplete sequencing was indicated by rarefaction of sorted-subset datasets, despite the large sequencing depth. Compared with non-shared clonotypes, clonotypes shared by all four sorted-subset donors had higher generation probabilities. Sampling was restricted to blood, and TCR repertoires in tissue are likely to differ from TCR repertoires in blood. Based on pairwise subsampling, the degree of clonotype sharing among donors was expected to be affected by sequencing depth. Because the study included only a small number of donors, the genetic and exposure-history diversity represented was limited.

Germline trimming: 3 bases from V, 5 bases from J; junction bases outside gene matches: 9. The germline V gene yields SGDLS for CDR1 and YYNGEE for CDR2. CDR3 length: 16 amino acids, cysteine to phenylalanine. The read is trimmed to its CDR3 DNA, 48 bases read in frame from base 1. Using the deep immunoSEQ assay, multiplex PCR amplified TCR CDR3 regions from genomic DNA. Extracted genomic DNA from each cell subset was distributed evenly across all wells of several immunoSEQ 96-well plates, and each plate was treated as a replicate. Each replicate PCR for sorted subsets received 150 to 250 ng genomic DNA, equal to tens of thousands of T cell genomes. Purified libraries were quantified with a Qubit 3.0 fluorometer, sized on a Bioanalyzer 2100, and re-quantified with the KAPA Library Quantification kit. Every immunoSEQ 96-well plate was sequenced on a dedicated single-read 150-cycle Illumina NextSeq 550 flow cell. The paper's data handling went like this. Because the immunoSEQ output held only junctional sequences and lacked quality scores, the filtering could not match the filtering applied to full-length reads. Sequences were annotated with PyIR, a Python wrapper for IgBLAST v1.9, and V/J genes and CDR3 were assigned using IMGT germline references. Reads with weak V/J assignments (E-value above 1e-6), missing CDR3, stop codons, out-of-frame junctions, or ambiguous translated residues were removed. V3J clonotypes were defined as sequences sharing an identical inferred V gene, J gene, and CDR3 amino acid sequence. Percentage overlap between repertoires was computed as shared unique clonotypes divided by the size of the smaller repertoire. Repertoire richness was assessed with RTK rarefaction, the Chao1 estimator, and Recon v2.1 estimates of unobserved clonotypes. Generation probabilities were computed with OLGA for all TCRbeta clonotypes obtained by the gDNA method from a few donors. Held by TCRdb, this immuneACCESS table contains in-frame sequences only and omits some clones. Under half of the omission traces to an unresolved V gene where checked; the cause of the rest is unknown. The V and J calls and the clone size are those of that table, but D and trimming were determined from the DNA. The sample data list roughly 2 million clones, and about 94% of these were observed just once. The ten largest clones capture 1.1% of the sample.

CD8 naive samples were obtained by positive selection for CCR7 among CD45RO-negative cells, yielding a CD45RA+CCR7+ population from which TemRA cells were excluded. Donors were healthy HIV-negative adults with no recently reported acute infections or vaccinations. Every donor was a Caucasian adult residing in Nashville, Tennessee, USA. Blood was collected by leukapheresis, and PBMCs were isolated by Ficoll-Histopaque density gradient centrifugation and then cryopreserved in liquid nitrogen vapor phase. Analytical flow cytometry was used to check the purity and quantity of each magnetically sorted T cell population. From each sorted fraction, genomic DNA was isolated and quantified by UV absorbance on a Nanodrop 2000c.

The specimen was naive CD8+ T cells sorted from blood. This specimen's cell subset or site label, interpreted: CD45RA+CCR7+. The receptor was isolated from a man between 18 and 29 years old in good health. The sequence is built from TRBV9 and TRBJ2-1; 9 junctional bases match TRBD1. The DNA is as follows: TGTGCCAGCAGCGGCAAACAGGGGGCGTTGGACAATGAGCAGTTCTTC. It specifies CASSGKQGALDNEQFF. Here the CDR3 is joined to the reference TRBV9 and TRBJ2-1 genes, and the full variable domain is: DSGVTQTPKHLITATGQRVTLRCSPRSGDLSVYWYQQSLDQGLQFLIQYYNGEERAKGNILERFSAQQFPDLHSELNLSSLELGDSALYFCASSGKQGALDNEQFFGPGTRLTVL.